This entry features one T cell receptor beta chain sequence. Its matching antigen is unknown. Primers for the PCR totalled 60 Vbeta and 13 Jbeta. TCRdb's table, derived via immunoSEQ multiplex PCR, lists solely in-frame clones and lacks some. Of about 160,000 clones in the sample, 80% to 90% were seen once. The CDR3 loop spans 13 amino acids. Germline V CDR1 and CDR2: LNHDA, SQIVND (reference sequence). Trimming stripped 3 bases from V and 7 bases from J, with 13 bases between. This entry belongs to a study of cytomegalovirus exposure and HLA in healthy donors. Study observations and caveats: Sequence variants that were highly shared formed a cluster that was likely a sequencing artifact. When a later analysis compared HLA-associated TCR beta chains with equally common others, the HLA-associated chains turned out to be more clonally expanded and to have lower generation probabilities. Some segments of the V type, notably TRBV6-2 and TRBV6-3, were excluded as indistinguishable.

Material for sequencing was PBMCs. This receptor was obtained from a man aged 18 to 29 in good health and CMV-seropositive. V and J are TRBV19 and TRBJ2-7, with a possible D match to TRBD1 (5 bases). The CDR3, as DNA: TGTGCCAGTAGTATCGGACATGCCGGGGAGCAGTACTTC. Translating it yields CASSIGHAGEQYF.